This T cell receptor beta chain was sequenced during a study of CD8 T cells in Susac syndrome. The RNA input was roughly 0.45 to 1 ug, and it was reverse transcribed with random hexamers. One entry per CDR3 protein, called by TCRdb with MiXCR from the immunoSEQ multiplex PCR reads. The data hold about 240,000 distinct CDR3 sequences, with 90% to 97% observed a single time. The V gene lost 3 bases and the J gene lost 10 bases, with 16 bases spanning the gap. Germline V gene data show CDR1 as LGHDT and CDR2 as YNNKEL (reference sequence). The CDR3 is 14 residues long. The sequencing sample was made of CD4+ T cells from PBMCs. The clonotype comes from a human donor with Susac syndrome. The chain has TRBV3-1 and TRBJ2-1, with D unresolved. The CDR3 nucleotides are TGTGCCAGCAGCCACTTCACTGGGGTCCAGGAGCAGTTCTTC. Protein: CASSHFTGVQEQFF.